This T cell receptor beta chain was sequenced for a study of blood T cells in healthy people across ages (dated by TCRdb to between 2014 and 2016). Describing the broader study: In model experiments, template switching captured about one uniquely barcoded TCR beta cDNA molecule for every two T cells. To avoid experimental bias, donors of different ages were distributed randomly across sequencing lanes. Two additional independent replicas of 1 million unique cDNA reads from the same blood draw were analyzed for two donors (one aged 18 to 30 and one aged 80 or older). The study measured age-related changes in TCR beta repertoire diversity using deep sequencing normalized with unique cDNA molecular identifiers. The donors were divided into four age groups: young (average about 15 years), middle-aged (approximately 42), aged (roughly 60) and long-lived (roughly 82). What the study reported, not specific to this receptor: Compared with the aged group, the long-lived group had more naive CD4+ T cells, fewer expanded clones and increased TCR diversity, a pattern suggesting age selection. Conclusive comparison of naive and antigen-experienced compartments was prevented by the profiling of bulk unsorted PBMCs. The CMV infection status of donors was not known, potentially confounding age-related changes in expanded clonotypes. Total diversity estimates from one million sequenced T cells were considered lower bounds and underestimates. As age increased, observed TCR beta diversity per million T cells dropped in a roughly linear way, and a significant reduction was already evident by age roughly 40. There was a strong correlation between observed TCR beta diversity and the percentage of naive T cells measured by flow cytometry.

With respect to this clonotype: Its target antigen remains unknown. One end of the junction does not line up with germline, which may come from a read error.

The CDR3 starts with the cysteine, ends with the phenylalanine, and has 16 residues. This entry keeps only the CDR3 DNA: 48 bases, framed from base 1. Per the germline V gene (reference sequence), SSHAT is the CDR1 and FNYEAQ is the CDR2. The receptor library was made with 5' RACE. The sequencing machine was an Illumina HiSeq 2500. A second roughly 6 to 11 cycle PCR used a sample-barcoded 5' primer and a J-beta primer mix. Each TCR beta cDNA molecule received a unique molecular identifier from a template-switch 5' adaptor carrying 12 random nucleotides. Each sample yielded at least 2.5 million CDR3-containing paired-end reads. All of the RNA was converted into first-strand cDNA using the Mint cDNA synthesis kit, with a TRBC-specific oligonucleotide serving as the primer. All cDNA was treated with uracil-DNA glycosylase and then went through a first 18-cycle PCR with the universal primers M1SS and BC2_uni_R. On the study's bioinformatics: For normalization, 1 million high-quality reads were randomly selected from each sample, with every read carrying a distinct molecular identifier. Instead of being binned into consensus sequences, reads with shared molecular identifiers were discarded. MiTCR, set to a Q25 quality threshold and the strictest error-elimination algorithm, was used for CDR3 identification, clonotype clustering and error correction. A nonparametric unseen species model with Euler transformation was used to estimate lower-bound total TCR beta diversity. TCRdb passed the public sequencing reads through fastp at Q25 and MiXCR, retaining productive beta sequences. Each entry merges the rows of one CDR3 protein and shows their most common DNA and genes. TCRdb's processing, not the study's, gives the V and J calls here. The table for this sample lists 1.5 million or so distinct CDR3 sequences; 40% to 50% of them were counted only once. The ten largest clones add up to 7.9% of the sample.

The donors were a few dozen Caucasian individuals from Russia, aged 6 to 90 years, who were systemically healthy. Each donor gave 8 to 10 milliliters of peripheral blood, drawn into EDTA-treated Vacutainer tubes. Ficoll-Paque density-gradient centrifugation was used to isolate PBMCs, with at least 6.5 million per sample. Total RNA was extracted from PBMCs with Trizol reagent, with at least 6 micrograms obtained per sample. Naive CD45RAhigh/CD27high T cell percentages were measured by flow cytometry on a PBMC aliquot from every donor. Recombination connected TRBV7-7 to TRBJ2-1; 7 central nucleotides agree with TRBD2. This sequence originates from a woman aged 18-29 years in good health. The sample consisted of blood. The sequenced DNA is TGTGCTAGCAGCTTAAGGTTGGGACTATCCTACAATGAGCAGTTCTTC. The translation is CASSLRLGLSYNEQFF.